Listed below are T cell receptor beta chains from one sample, sequenced in a study of cytomegalovirus exposure and HLA in healthy donors. Sequencing used immunoSEQ multiplex PCR; TCRdb keeps in-frame clones, though not all of them. Of some 180,000 clones listed, roughly 80% are singletons. The sequencing sample was made of PBMCs. These TCRs come from a woman aged 18-30 years in good health and CMV-seronegative. The conserved cysteine and the conserved F or W are not part of the CDR3 here.

TRBV18 | ASSPPMGRSQF
TRBV28 | ASSPGQGGMNTEAF
TRBV10-1 | ASSGVGSEYNEQF
TRBV6-5 | ASRLLLRGDTEAF
TRBV25-1 | ASRPQTGYYGYT
TRBV6-5 | ASSSQGPRTYEQY
TRBV27 | ASSFLRPGLEGGGEQF
TRBV28 | ASGPGGAGSTKNIQY
TRBV9 | ASSKGVSGNTIY
TRBV5-1 | ASSYSSGTQY
TRBV7-2 | ASSFPPSPTQY
TRBV6-5 | ASSQGASNQPQH
TRBV18 | ASSPLGGSYNEQF
TRBV13 | ASSLPMSSYNEQF
TRBV27 | ASKRGRQETQY
TRBV19 | ASSMSRANQPQH
TRBV6-1 | ASSESWAGQNEQF
TRBV4-3 | ASSQDRVRALNEQF
TRBV28 | ASRPSGVDGYT
TRBV5-1 | ASSSAGGPGEQY
TRBV19 | ASSIPGNNEQF
TRBV4-3 | ASSQDISPGETQY
TRBV19 | ASSNPGQYLQF
TRBV10-3 | AIRGPGQWVTEAF
TRBV7-9 | SSSPFDTRTNYGYT
TRBV28 | ASSFSTGELYEQY
TRBV11-2 | ASSLRSRGSTDTQY
TRBV9 | ASSPRTRVNTDTQY
TRBV29-1 | SVEDELPVGGYT
TRBV6-5 | ASSEWRNTEAF
TRBV30 | AFPEDLGYT
TRBV19 | ASSIVRDKFYSNQPQH
TRBV4-1 | ASSQLDRGGTNEKLF
TRBV7-8 | ASSLEASLVAGELF
TRBV28 | ASSRQGPYEQY
TRBV19 | ASIPQGSNTEAF
TRBV6-1 | ASSPVGVYGYT
TRBV4-3 | ASSQDVAASSYGQY
TRBV28 | ASSSSAYEQY
TRBV27 | ASQTGTGSYNEQF
TRBV19 | ASSIGGRYQETQY
TRBV29-1 | SVDAAAFEQF
TRBV6-5 | ATQPSRDSLDGYT
TRBV7-9 | ASSLEPTSGSNNEQF
TRBV19 | ASRSGTSYEQY
TRBV2 | ASRVTGGHTEAF
TRBV14 | ASSQDLAGELF
TRBV19 | ASSIGRRRGKPQH
TRBV7-9 | ASSLVGRGGETQY